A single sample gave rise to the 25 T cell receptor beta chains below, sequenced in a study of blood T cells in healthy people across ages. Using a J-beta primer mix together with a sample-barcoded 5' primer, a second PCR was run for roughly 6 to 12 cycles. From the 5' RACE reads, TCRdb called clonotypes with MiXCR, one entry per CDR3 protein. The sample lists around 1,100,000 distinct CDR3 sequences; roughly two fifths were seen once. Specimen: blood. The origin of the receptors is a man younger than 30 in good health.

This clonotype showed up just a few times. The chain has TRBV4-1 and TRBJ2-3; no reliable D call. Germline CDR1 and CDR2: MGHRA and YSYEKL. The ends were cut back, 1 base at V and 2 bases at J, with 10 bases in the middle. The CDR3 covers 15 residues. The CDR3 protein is CASSQVGLPTDTQYF. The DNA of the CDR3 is TGCGCCAGCAGCCAAGTGGGCTTACCCACAGATACGCAGTATTTT.

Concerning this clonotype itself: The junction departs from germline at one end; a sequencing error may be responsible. CDR3: CSAGDRTSGTDTQYF. DNA of the CDR3: TGCAGTGCTGGAGATCGGACTAGCGGCACAGATACGCAGTATTTT. This chain links TRBV20-1 with TRBJ2-3; TRBD2 agrees at 9 bases. CDR3 size: 15 residues. Germline lookup yields CDR1 DFQATT and CDR2 SNEGSKA (reference sequence).

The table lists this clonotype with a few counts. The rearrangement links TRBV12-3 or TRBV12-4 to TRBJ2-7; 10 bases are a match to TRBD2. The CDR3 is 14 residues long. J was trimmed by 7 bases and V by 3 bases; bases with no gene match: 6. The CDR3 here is CASSFSGGAEEQYF. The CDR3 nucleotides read TGTGCCAGCAGTTTCAGCGGGGGGGCCGAAGAGCAGTACTTC.

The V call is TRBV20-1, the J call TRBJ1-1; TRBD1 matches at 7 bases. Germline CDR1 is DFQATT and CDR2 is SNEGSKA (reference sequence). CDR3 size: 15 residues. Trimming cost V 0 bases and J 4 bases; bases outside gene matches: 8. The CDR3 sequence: CSARDPQGGSTEAFF. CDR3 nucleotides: TGCAGTGCTAGAGACCCCCAGGGGGGGAGCACTGAAGCTTTCTTT.

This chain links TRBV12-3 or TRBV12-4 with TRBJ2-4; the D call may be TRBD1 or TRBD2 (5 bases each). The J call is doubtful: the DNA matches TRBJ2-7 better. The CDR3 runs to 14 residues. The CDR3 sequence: CASSFRDGAYEQYF. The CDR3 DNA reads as TGTGCCAGCAGTTTCAGGGACGGAGCCTACGAGCAGTACTTC.

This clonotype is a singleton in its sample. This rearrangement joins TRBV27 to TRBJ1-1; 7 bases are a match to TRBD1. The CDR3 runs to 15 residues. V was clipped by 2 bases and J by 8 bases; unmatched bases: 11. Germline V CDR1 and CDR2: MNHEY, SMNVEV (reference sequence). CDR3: CASSLEGGAVREAFF. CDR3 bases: TGTGCCAGCAGTTTAGAAGGGGGCGCCGTTCGGGAAGCTTTCTTT.

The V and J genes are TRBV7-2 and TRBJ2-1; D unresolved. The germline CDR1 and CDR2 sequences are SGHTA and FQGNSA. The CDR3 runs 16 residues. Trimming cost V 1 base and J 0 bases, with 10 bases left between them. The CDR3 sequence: CASSLGAASSYNEQFF. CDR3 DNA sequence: TGTGCCAGCAGCTTAGGGGCGGCCTCCTCCTACAATGAGCAGTTCTTC.

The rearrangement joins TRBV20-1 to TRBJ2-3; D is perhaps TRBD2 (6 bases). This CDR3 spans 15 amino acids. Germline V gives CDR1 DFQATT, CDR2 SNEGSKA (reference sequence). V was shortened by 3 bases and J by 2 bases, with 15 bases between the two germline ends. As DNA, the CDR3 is TGCAGTGCTAGGGCGGGGCTAGGCCTCACAGATACGCAGTATTTT. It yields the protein CSARAGLGLTDTQYF.

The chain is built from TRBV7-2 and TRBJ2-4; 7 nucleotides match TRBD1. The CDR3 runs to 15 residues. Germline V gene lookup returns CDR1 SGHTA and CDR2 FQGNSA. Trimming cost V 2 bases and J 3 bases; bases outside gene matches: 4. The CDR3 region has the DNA TGTGCCAGCAGCTTACCGGCAGGGGGCAAAAACATTCAGTACTTC. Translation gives CASSLPAGGKNIQYF.

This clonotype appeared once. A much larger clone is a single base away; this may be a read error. The CDR3 is CAGSQVLGQEGDTQYF. The CDR3 DNA reads as TGTGCCGGCAGCCAAGTATTGGGACAGGAGGGAGATACGCAGTATTTT. The V and J genes are TRBV4-2 and TRBJ2-3; 8 nucleotides align to TRBD1. The CDR3 has 16 amino acids. Germline CDR1 and CDR2: LGHNA and YNFKEQ.

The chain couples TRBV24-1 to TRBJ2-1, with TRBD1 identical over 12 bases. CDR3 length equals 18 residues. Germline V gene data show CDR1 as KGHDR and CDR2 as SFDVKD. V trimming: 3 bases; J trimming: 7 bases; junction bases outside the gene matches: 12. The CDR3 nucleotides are TGTGCCACCAGTGATCCCGGACCTGGGACAGGGGGCTGGAATGAGCAGTTCTTC. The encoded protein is CATSDPGPGTGGWNEQFF.

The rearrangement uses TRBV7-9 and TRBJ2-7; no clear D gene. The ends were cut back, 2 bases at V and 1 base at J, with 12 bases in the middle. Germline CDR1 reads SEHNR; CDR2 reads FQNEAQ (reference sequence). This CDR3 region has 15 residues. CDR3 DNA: TGTGCCAGCAGCTTACCGGATCAGGAGTCCTACGAGCAGTACTTC. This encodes CASSLPDQESYEQYF.

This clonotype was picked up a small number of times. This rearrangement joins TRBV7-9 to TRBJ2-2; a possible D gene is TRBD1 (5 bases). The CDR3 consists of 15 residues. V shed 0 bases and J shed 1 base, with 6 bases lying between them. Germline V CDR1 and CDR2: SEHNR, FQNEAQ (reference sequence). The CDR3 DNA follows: TGTGCCAGCAGCTTAGCGGGGCAGAACACCGGGGAGCTGTTTTTT. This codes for CASSLAGQNTGELFF.

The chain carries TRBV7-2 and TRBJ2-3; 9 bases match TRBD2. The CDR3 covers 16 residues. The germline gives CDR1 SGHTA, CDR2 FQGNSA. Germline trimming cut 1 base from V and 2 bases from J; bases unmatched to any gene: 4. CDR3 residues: CASSLGLAEITDTQYF. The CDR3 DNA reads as TGTGCCAGCAGCTTAGGACTAGCGGAGATCACAGATACGCAGTATTTT. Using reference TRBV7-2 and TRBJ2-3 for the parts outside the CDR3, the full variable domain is GAGVSQSPSNKVTEKGKDVELRCDPISGHTALYWYRQSLGQGLEFLIYFQGNSAPDKSGLPSDRFSAERTGGSVSTLTIQRTQQEDSAVYLCASSLGLAEITDTQYFGPGTRLTVL.

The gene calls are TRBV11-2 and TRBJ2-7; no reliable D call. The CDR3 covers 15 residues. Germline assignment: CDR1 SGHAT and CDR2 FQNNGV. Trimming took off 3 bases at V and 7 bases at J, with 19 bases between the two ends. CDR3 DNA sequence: TGTGCCAGCAGCTTCCGACAACCTTACTACAATGAGCAGTACTTC. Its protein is CASSFRQPYYNEQYF.

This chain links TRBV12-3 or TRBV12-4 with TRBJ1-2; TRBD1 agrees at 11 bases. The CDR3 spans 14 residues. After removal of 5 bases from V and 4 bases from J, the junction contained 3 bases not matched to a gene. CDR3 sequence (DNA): TGTGCCAGCAGTCGGACAGGGGGCGGCTATGGCTACACCTTC. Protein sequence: CASSRTGGGYGYTF.

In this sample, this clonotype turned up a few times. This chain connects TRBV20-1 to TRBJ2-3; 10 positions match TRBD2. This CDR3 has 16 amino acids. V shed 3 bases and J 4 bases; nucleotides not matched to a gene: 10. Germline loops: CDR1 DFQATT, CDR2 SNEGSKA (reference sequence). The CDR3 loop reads CSASEDASGGADTQYF. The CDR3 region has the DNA TGCAGTGCTAGTGAGGACGCTAGCGGGGGAGCAGATACGCAGTATTTT.

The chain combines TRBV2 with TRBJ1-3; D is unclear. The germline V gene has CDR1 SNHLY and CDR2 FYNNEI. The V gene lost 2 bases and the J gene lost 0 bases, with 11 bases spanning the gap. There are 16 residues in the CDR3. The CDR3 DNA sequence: TGTGCCAGCAGTGAAATAAGGACGGGCTCTGGAAACACCATATATTTT. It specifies CASSEIRTGSGNTIYF.

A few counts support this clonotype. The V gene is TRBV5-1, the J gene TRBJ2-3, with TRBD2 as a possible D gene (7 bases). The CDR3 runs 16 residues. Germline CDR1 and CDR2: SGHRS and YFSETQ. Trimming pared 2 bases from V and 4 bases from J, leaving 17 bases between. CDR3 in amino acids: CASSFTFRGGSDTQYF. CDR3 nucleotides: TGCGCCAGCAGCTTTACCTTCAGGGGAGGGTCAGATACGCAGTATTTT.

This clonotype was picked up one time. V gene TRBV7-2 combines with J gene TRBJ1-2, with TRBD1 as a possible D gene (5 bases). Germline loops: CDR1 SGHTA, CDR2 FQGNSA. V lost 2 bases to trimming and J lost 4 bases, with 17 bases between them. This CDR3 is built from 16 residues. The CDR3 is CASSLLAPRAGYGYTF. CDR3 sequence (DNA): TGTGCCAGCAGCTTACTAGCGCCCAGGGCCGGCTATGGCTACACCTTC.

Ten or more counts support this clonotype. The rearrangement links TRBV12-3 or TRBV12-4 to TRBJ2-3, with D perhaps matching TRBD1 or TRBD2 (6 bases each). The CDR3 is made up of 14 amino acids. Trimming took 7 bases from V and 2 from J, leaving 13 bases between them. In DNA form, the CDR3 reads TGTGCCAGCACCGAGGGGGGCCCCACAGATACGCAGTATTTT. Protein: CASTEGGPTDTQYF.

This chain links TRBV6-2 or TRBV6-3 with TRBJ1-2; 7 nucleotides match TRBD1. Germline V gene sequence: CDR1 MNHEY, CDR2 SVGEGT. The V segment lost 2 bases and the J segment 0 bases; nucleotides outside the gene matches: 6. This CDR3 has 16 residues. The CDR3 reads CASSYTGEAANYGYTF. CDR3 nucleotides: TGTGCCAGCAGTTACACAGGGGAAGCTGCTAACTATGGCTACACCTTC.

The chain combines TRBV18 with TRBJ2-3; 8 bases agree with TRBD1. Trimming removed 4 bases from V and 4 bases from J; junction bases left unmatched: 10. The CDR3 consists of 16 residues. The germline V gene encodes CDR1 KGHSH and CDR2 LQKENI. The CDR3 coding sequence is TGTGCCAGCTCACGAACCCCAGGGGGCTCTGCAGATACGCAGTATTTT. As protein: CASSRTPGGSADTQYF.

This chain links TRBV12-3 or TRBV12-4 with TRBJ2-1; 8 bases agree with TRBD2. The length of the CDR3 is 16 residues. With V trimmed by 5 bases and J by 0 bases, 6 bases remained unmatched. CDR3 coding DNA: TGTGCCAGCAGTCCCCAGCGGGGGCCCTCCTACAATGAGCAGTTCTTC. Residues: CASSPQRGPSYNEQFF.

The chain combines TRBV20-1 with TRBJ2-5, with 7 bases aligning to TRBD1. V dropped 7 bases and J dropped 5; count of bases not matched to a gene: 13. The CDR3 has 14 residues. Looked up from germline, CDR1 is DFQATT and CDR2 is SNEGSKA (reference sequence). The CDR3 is CSVPTGYSIETQYF. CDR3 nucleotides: TGCAGTGTCCCGACAGGGTATTCTATTGAGACCCAGTACTTC.